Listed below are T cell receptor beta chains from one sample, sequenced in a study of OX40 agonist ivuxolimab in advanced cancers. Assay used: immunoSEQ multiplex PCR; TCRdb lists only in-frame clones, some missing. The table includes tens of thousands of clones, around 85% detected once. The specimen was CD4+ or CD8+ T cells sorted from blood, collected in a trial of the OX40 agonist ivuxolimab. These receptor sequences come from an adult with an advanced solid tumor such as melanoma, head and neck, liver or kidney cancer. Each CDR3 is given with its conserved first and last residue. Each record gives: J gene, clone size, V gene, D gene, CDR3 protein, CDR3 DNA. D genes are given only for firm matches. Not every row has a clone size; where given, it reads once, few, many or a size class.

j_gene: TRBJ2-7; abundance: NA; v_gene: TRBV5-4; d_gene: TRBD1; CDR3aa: CASRPDRGIYEQYF; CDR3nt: TGTGCCAGCAGACCTGACAGGGGGATCTACGAGCAGTACTTC
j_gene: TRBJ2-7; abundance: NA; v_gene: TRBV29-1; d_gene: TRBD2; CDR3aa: CSVVGTKSSYEQYF; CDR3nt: TGCAGCGTGGTCGGGACTAAGAGCTCCTACGAGCAGTACTTC
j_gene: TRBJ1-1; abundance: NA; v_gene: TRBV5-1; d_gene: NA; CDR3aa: CASSLGGGTEAFF; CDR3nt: TGCGCCAGCAGCTTGGGGGGCGGCACTGAAGCTTTCTTT
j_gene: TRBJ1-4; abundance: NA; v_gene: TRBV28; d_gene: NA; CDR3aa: CASHSRGGARERLFF; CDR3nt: TGTGCCAGTCACAGCCGGGGGGGAGCGAGGGAAAGACTGTTTTTT
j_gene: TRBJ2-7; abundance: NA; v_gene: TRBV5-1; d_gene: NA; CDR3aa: CASSVDGAYEQYF; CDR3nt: TGCGCCAGCAGCGTCGACGGAGCCTACGAGCAGTACTTC
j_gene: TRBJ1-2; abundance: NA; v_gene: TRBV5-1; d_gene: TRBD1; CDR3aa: CASSLVTGQGNGYTF; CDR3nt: TGCGCCAGCAGCTTAGTGACGGGACAGGGGAATGGCTACACCTTC
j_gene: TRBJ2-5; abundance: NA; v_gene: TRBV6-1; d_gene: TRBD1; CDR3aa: CASSEGSGTGAYETQYF; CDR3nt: TGTGCCAGCAGTGAAGGGTCGGGGACAGGGGCGTATGAGACCCAGTACTTC
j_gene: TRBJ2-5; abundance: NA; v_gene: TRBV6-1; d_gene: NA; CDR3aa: CASSEGGGETQYF; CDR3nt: TGTGCCAGCAGTGAGGGGGGCGGGGAGACCCAGTACTTC
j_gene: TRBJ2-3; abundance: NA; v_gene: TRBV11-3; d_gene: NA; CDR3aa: CASSSGDTQYF; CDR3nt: TGTGCCAGCAGCTCAGGGGATACGCAGTATTTT
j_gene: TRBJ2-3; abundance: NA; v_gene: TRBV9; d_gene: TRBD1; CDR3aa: CASSLTGGGWDTQYF; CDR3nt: TGTGCCAGCAGCCTTACAGGGGGCGGTTGGGATACGCAGTATTTT
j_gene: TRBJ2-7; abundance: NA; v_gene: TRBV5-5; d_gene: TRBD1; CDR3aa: CASSWDRPLGEQYF; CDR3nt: TGTGCCAGCAGCTGGGACAGGCCCCTGGGGGAGCAGTACTTC
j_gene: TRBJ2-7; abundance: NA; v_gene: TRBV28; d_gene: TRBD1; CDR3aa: CASSLWAGGYEQYF; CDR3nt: TGTGCCAGCAGTTTATGGGCAGGGGGCTACGAGCAGTACTTC
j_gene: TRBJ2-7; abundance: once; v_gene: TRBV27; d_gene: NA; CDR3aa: CASSATGSYYYEQYF; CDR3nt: TGTGCCAGCAGTGCGACGGGAAGCTACTACTACGAGCAGTACTTC
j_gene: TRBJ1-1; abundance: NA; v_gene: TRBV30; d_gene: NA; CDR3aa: CAWGGNTEAFF; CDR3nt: TGTGCCTGGGGGGGGAACACTGAAGCTTTCTTT
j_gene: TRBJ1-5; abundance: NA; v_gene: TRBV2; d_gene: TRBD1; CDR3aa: CASRHDRENQPQHF; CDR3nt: TGTGCCAGCAGACACGACAGGGAGAATCAGCCCCAGCATTTT
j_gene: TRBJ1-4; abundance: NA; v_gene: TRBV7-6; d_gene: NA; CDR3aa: CASSSDWGEKLFF; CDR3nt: TGTGCCAGCAGCTCGGATTGGGGTGAAAAACTGTTTTTT
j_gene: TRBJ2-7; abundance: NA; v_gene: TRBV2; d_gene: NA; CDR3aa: CASRRTNNAYEQYF; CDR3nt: TGTGCCAGTCGACGGACAAACAACGCCTACGAGCAGTACTTC
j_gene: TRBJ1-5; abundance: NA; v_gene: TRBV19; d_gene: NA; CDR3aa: CASSPGWGQPQHF; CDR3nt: TGTGCCAGTAGCCCAGGATGGGGGCAGCCCCAGCATTTT
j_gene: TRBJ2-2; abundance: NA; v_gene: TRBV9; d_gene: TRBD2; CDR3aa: CASSVAGTSGRALTGELFF; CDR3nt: TGTGCCAGCAGCGTAGCGGGGACTAGCGGGAGGGCTCTCACCGGGGAGCTGTTTTTT
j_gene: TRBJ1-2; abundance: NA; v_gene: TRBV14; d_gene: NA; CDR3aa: CASSPTNYGYTF; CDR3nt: TGTGCCAGCAGCCCTACTAACTATGGCTACACCTTC
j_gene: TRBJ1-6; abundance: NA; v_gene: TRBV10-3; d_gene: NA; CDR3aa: CAISESGNSPLHF; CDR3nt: TGTGCCATCAGTGAGTCTGGTAATTCACCCCTCCACTTT
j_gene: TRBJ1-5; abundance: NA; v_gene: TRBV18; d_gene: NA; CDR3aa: CASSPELTQPQHF; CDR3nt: TGTGCCAGCTCACCAGAACTGACTCAGCCCCAGCATTTT
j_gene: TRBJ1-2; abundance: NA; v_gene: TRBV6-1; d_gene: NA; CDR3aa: CASSERGELNYGYTF; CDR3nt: TGTGCCAGCAGTGAACGAGGAGAATTAAACTATGGCTACACCTTC
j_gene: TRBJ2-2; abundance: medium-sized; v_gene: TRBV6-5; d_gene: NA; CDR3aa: CASEGSVAGELFF; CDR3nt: TGTGCCAGCGAAGGGTCCGTGGCCGGGGAGCTGTTTTTT
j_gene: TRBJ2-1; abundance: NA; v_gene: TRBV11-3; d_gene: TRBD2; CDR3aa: CASSSGLAGPQGEQFF; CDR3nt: TGTGCCAGCAGCTCAGGACTAGCGGGGCCCCAGGGTGAGCAGTTCTTC
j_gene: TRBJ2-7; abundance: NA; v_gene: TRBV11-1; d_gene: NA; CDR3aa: CASSPSSGFLLYEQYF; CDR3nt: TGTGCCAGCAGCCCAAGCAGTGGGTTTTTGCTCTACGAGCAGTACTTC
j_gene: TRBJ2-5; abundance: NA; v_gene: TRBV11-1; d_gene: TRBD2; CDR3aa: CASSQGLAWGGTQYF; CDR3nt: TGTGCCAGCAGCCAGGGACTAGCGTGGGGCGGGACCCAGTACTTC
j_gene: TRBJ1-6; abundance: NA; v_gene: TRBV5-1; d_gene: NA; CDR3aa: CASSWRDGTNSPLHF; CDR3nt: TGCGCCAGCAGCTGGAGGGACGGAACTAATTCACCCCTCCACTTT
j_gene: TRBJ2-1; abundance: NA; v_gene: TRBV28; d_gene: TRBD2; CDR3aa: CASSFRRLAEYNEQFF; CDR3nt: TGTGCCAGCAGTTTTAGGCGCCTAGCGGAGTACAATGAGCAGTTCTTC
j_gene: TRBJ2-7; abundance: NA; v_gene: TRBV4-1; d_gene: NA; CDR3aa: CASSQEAERGSYEQYF; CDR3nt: TGCGCCAGCAGCCAGGAGGCGGAACGGGGAAGCTACGAGCAGTACTTC
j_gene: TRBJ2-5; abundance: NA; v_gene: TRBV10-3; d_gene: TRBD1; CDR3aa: CAISKSTGGTQETQYF; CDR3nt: TGTGCCATCAGCAAGAGTACAGGGGGAACCCAAGAGACCCAGTACTTC
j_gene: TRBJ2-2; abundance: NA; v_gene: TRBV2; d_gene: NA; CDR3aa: CASSDANTGELFF; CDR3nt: TGTGCCAGCAGTGATGCGAACACCGGGGAGCTGTTTTTT
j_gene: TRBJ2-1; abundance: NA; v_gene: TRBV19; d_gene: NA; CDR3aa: CASSTQGPEQFF; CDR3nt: TGTGCCAGTAGCACACAAGGACCCGAGCAGTTCTTC
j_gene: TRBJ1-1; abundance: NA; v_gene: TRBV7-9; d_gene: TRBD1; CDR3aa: CASSLMQGGTEAFF; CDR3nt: TGTGCCAGCAGCTTAATGCAGGGGGGAACTGAAGCTTTCTTT
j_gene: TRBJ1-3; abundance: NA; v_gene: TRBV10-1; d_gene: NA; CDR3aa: CASRRDSGNTIYF; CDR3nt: TGCGCCAGCAGACGGGACTCTGGAAACACCATATATTTT
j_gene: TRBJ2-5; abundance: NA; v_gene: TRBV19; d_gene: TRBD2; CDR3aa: CASSTGLAGQETQYF; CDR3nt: TGTGCCAGTAGTACGGGACTAGCGGGACAAGAGACCCAGTACTTC
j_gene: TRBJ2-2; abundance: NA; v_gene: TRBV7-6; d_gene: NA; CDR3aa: CASSLHLVTENTGELFF; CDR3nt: TGTGCCAGCAGCTTACATTTGGTTACGGAGAACACCGGGGAGCTGTTTTTT
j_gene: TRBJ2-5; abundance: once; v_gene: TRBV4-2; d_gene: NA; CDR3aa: CASSQAAEETQYF; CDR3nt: TGTGCCAGCAGCCAAGCAGCCGAAGAGACCCAGTACTTC
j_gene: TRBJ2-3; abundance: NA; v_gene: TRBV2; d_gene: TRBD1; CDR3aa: CASNPTGSSTDTQYF; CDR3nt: TGTGCCAGCAACCCGACAGGGAGCAGCACAGATACGCAGTATTTT
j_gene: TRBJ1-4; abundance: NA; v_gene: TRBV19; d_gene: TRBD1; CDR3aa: CASRTGKGEKLFF; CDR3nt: TGTGCCAGTAGGACAGGGAAAGGTGAAAAACTGTTTTTT
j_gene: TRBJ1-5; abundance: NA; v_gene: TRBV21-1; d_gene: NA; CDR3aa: CASRGKGGNQPQHF; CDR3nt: TGTGCCAGCAGGGGCAAGGGGGGCAATCAGCCCCAGCATTTT
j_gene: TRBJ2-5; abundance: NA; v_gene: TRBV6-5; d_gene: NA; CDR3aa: CASSYSGGQHPTQYF; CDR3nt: TGTGCCAGCAGTTACTCTGGGGGCCAGCACCCCACTCAGTACTTC
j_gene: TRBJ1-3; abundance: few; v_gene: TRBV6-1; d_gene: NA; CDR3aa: CASSEGFYSGNTIYF; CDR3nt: TGTGCCAGCAGTGAGGGGTTCTACTCTGGAAACACCATATATTTT
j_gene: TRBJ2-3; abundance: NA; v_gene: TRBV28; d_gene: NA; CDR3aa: CASSIGAGSADTQYF; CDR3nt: TGTGCCAGCAGTATCGGTGCGGGTTCCGCAGATACGCAGTATTTT
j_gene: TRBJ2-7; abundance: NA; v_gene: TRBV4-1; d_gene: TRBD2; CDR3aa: CASSRSPLPAGAYEQYF; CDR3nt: TGCGCCAGCAGCCGATCCCCCCTCCCAGCGGGAGCCTACGAGCAGTACTTC
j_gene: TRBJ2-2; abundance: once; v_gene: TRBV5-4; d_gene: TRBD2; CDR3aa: CASSRTSGGHTGELFF; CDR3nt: TGTGCCAGCAGCAGAACTAGCGGGGGACACACCGGGGAGCTGTTTTTT
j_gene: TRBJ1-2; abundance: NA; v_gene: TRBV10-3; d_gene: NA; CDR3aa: CAISGGGVGYGYTF; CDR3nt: TGTGCCATCAGTGGCGGTGGGGTCGGCTATGGCTACACCTTC
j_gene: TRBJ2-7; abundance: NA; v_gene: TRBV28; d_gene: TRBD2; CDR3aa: CASRTSGRYEQYF; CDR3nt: TGTGCCAGCAGGACTAGCGGGAGATACGAGCAGTACTTC
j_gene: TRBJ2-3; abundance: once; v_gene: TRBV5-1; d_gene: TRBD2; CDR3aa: CASTTSGRVTDTQYF; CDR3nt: TGCGCCAGCACGACTAGCGGGAGGGTCACAGATACGCAGTATTTT
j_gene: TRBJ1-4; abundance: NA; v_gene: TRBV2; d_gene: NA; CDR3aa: CASRLGFSATNEKLFF; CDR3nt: TGTGCCAGCAGATTGGGTTTTTCCGCAACTAATGAAAAACTGTTTTTT
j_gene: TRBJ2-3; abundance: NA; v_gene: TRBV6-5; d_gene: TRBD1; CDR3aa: CASSYTNRGFTDTQYF; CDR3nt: TGTGCCAGCAGTTACACGAACAGGGGTTTCACAGATACGCAGTATTTT
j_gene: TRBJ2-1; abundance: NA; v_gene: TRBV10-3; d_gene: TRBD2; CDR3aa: CAISEMGGVYNEQFF; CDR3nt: TGTGCCATCAGTGAGATGGGGGGGGTCTACAATGAGCAGTTCTTC
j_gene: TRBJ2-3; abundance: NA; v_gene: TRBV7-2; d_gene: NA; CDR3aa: CASSLSHTDTQYF; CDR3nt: TGTGCCAGCAGCTTATCCCACACAGATACGCAGTATTTT
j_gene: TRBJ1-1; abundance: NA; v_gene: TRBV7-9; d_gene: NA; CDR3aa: CASSFSGDTEAFF; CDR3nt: TGTGCCAGCAGCTTTAGCGGAGACACTGAAGCTTTCTTT
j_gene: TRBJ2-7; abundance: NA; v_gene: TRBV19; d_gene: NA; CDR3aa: CASSTRRGYEQYF; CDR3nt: TGTGCCAGTAGTACCCGCAGGGGTTACGAGCAGTACTTC
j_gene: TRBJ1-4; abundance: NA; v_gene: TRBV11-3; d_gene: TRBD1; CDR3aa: CASSLGQGRIATNEKLFF; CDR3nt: TGTGCCAGCAGCTTAGGACAGGGGAGGATTGCAACTAATGAAAAACTGTTTTTT
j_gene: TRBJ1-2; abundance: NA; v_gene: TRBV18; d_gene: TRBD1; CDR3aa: CASLTDREVKGYTF; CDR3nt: TGTGCCAGCTTAACAGACAGGGAAGTCAAAGGCTACACCTTC
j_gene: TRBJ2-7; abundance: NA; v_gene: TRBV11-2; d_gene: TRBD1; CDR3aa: CASSSNRDSSYEQYF; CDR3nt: TGTGCCAGCAGTTCCAACCGGGACAGCTCCTACGAGCAGTACTTC